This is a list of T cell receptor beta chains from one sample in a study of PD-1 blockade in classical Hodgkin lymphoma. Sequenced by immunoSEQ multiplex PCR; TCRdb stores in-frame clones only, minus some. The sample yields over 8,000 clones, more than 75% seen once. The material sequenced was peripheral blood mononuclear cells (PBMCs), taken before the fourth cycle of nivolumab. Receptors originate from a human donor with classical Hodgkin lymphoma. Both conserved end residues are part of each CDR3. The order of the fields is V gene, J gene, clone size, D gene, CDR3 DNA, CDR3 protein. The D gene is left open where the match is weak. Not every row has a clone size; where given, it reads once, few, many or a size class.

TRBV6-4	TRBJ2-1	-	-	TGTGCCAGCAGAGGGGCTAGGAGTGAGCAGTTCTTC	CASRGARSEQFF
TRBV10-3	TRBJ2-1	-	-	TGTGCCATCAGTGAGTCGGCCCCGAGCTCCTACAATGAGCAGTTCTTC	CAISESAPSSYNEQFF
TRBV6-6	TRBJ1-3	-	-	TGTGCCAGCAGATTTACAGGGGGAAACACCATATATTTT	CASRFTGGNTIYF
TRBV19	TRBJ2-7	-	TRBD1	TGTGCCAGTAGTATTGAAGGGACAGGCATCTACGAGCAGTACTTC	CASSIEGTGIYEQYF
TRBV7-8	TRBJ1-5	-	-	TGTGCCAGCAGCTTATCAGGGGCGGGTTACTTGGTCCAGCATTTT	CASSLSGAGYLVQHF
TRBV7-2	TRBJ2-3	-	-	TGTGCCAGCAGCTTCCCCGGACACCTCAAAAGAGATACGCAGTATTTT	CASSFPGHLKRDTQYF
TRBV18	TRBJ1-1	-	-	TGTGCCAGCTCACCACCACAGCCCCAGGTTTACACTGAAGCTTTCTTT	CASSPPQPQVYTEAFF
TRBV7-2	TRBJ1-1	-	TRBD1	TGTGCCAGCAGTTCCTCGGACAGGGGAACTGAAGCTTTCTTT	CASSSSDRGTEAFF
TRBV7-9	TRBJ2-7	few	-	TGTGCCAGCAGCTTCGGGGGCCCTATAGACGAGCAGTACTTC	CASSFGGPIDEQYF
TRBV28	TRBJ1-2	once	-	TGTGCCAGCAGAAGGGGGTCTAACTATGGCTACACCTTC	CASRRGSNYGYTF
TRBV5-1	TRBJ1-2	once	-	TGCGCCAGCAGCGAGCCCGTCAGGGGCTATGGCTACACCTTC	CASSEPVRGYGYTF
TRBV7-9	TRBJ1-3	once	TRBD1	TGTGCCAGCAGCTTAGCGACAGGACAGGGGAAGGCTATATATTTT	CASSLATGQGKAIYF
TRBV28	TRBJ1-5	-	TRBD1	TGTGCCAGCAGTCCAGGACAGGGGAGTCAGCCCCAGCATTTT	CASSPGQGSQPQHF
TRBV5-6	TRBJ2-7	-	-	TGTGCCAGCAGCTTATCTCAAGCTGGCGAGCAGTACTTC	CASSLSQAGEQYF
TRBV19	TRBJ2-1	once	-	TGTGCCAGTAGTATAGACTTAGGAGAGGGGGGTTACAATGAGCAGTTCTTC	CASSIDLGEGGYNEQFF
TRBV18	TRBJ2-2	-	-	TGTGCCAGCTCACCACCTGGGGTCAGAAACACCGGGGAGCTGTTTTTT	CASSPPGVRNTGELFF
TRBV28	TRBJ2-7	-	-	TGTGCCAGCAGCCACGGCGGAGGATTGAGCTCCTACGAGCAGTACTTC	CASSHGGGLSSYEQYF
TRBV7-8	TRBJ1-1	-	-	TGTGCCAGCAGCTTAGAAGTTTCAGCGGGGAACACTGAAGCTTTCTTT	CASSLEVSAGNTEAFF
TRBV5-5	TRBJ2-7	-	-	TGTGCCAGCAGCTCAGGCGGCTACGAGCAGTACTTC	CASSSGGYEQYF
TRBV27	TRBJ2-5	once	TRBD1	TGTGCCAGCAGTTTCCCGGGACAGGGGATGGAGACCCAGTACTTC	CASSFPGQGMETQYF
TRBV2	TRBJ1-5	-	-	TGTGCCAGCAGTCAGTATAGCAATCAGCCCCAGCATTTT	CASSQYSNQPQHF
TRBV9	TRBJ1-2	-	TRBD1	TGTGCCAGCAGCGTCGGACAGGACCGTGGCTATGGCTACACCTTC	CASSVGQDRGYGYTF
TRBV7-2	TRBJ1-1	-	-	TGTGCCAGCAGCCCTCGGAGGGAGAACACTGAAGCTTTCTTT	CASSPRRENTEAFF
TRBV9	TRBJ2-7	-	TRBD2	TGTGCCAGCAGCGTTAGCGGGGGGCCGACCTACGAGCAGTACTTC	CASSVSGGPTYEQYF
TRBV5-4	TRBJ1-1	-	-	TGTGCCAGCAGCTTGGGAGACAGAGGCTACCTTGAAGCTTTCTTT	CASSLGDRGYLEAFF
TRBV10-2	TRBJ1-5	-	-	TGCGCCAGCAGTGAGTCCTTCGACTATTTCCAGCCCCAGCATTTT	CASSESFDYFQPQHF
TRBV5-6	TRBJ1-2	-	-	TGTGCCAGCAGCTTGGTGCAGGGGAACTATGGCTACACCTTC	CASSLVQGNYGYTF
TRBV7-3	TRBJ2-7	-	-	TGTGCCAGCAGCCTCTCGGGGACCTACGAGCAGTACTTC	CASSLSGTYEQYF
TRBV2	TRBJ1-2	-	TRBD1	TGTGCCAGCAGTCTACAGGGGGCCTATGGCTACACCTTC	CASSLQGAYGYTF
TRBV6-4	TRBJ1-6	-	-	TGTGCCAGCAGTTCCGGGATGGGCTATTCACCCCTCCACTTT	CASSSGMGYSPLHF
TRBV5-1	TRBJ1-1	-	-	TGCGCCAGCAGCTCCGGCGGGCCAGGAGACATGAACACTGAAGCTTTCTTT	CASSSGGPGDMNTEAFF
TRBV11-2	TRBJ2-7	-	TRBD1	TGTGCCACGTCCGGGACAGGGCCCTACGAGCAGTACTTC	CATSGTGPYEQYF
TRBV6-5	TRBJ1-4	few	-	TGTGCCAGCAGTTATGGCGTTCCTAATGAAAAACTGTTTTTT	CASSYGVPNEKLFF
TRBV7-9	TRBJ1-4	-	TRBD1	TGTGCCAGCAGCTCCCTGACAGGGCCGAATGAAAAACTGTTTTTT	CASSSLTGPNEKLFF
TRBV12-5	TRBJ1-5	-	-	TGTGCTAGTGGTTTGAGCACCCTCGGGCAGCCCCAGCATTTT	CASGLSTLGQPQHF
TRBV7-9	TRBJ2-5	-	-	TGTGCCAGCGGGAAAGAACGGGAGTTACAAGAGACCCAGTACTTC	CASGKERELQETQYF
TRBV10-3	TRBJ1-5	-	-	TGTGCCATCAGTTGGGGGTATGATCAGCCCCAGCATTTT	CAISWGYDQPQHF
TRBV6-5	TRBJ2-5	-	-	TGTGCCAGCAGTCGAGGGGAGACCCAGTACTTC	CASSRGETQYF
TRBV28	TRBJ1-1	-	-	TGTGCCAGCAGTTTACCTGGGCGGGGTCGAAGTAGAGCTTTCTTT	CASSLPGRGRSRAFF
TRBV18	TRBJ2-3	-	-	TGTGCCAGCTCACCACCACCACCCGCGGGTACGCAGTATTTT	CASSPPPPAGTQYF
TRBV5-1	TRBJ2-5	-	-	TGCGCCAGCAGCTTTGGGCAGGGGCCCCAAGAGACCCAGTACTTC	CASSFGQGPQETQYF
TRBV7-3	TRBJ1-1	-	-	TGTGCCAGCAGCTTTGCCTTGAACACTGAAGCTTTCTTT	CASSFALNTEAFF
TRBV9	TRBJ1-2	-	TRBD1	TGTGCCAGCAGCGTAGGAGGGACAGGGGGTCTCTATGGCTACACCTTC	CASSVGGTGGLYGYTF
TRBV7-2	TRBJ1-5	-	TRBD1	TGTGCCAGCAGCTTAGCCCCAAGCGACAGGGGTGGTGGTCAGCCCCAGCATTTT	CASSLAPSDRGGGQPQHF
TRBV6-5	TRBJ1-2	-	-	TGTGCCAGCAGTTACTCAGGGGAGTATGGCTACACCTTC	CASSYSGEYGYTF
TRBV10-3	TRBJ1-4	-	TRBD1	TGTGCCATCAGCAACCAAAAAGGGACAGGAGAAAAACTGTTTTTT	CAISNQKGTGEKLFF
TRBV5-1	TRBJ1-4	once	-	TGCGCCAGCAGTTTGGAGGGGTTCGGAGAAAAACTGTTTTTT	CASSLEGFGEKLFF
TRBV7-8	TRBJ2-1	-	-	TGTGCCAGCAGCGCTAAACTCGTACAGGCCGGCAATGAGCAGTTCTTC	CASSAKLVQAGNEQFF
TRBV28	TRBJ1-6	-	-	TGTGCCAGCAGTTCGCCAGTGAGCTCCTATAATTCACCCCTCCACTTT	CASSSPVSSYNSPLHF
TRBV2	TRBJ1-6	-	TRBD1	TGTGCCAGCAGTGAAATAAGGACAGGGAACAATTCACCCCTCCACTTT	CASSEIRTGNNSPLHF
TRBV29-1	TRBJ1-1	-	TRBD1	TGCAGCGGTCAGGGGGCTGCCACTGAAGCTTTCTTT	CSGQGAATEAFF
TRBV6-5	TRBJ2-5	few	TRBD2	TGTGCCAGCAACCTAGCGGGGGGTTTGCAAGAGACCCAGTACTTC	CASNLAGGLQETQYF
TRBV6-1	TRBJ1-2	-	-	TGTGCCAGCAGCAGAGACAGGACCTATGGCTACACCTTC	CASSRDRTYGYTF
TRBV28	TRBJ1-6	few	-	TGTGCCAGCAGTTTATCCGGTCCGGGAAATAATTCACCCCTCCACTTT	CASSLSGPGNNSPLHF
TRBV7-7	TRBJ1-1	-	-	TGTGCTAGCAGCTTGGATACGAACACTGAAGCTTTCTTT	CASSLDTNTEAFF
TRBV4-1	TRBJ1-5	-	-	TGCGCCAGCAGCCAAGCTTTTCAGGGTCCTGGGGGCAATCAGCCCCAGCATTTT	CASSQAFQGPGGNQPQHF